Below, 27 T cell receptor beta chains from the same sample are listed, as sequenced in a study of shared clonotypes between healthy human individuals. TCRdb's table, derived via immunoSEQ multiplex PCR, lists solely in-frame clones and lacks some. The data contain around 2,000,000 clones, 85% to 95% of them singletons. Naive-designated CD8 cells lacked CD45RO, were positively enriched for CCR7, and omitted terminally differentiated effector memory CD45RA+ cells. The source material was naive CD8+ T cells sorted from blood. All receptors derive from a man aged 18 to 30 in good health.

This chain connects TRBV6-1 to TRBJ2-1; 8 bases map to TRBD2. There are 14 residues in the CDR3. Germline CDR1 and CDR2: MNHNS and SASEGT. The trim removed 5 bases at V and 2 bases at J, leaving 2 bases unmatched. The CDR3 sequence is CASSLAGTYNEQFF. For the CDR3, the DNA is TGTGCCAGCAGTTTAGCGGGAACCTACAATGAGCAGTTCTTC.

The rearrangement links TRBV4-3 to TRBJ2-7; TRBD2 is a possible D gene (5 bases). The V end lost 0 bases, the J end lost 2 bases, and 11 bases lay between the germline ends. The germline CDR1 and CDR2 sequences are LGHNA and YSLEER. There are 15 residues in the CDR3. This chain's CDR3 is CASSQDQASPYEQYF. CDR3 sequence (DNA): TGCGCCAGCAGCCAAGATCAGGCTAGCCCCTACGAGCAGTACTTC.

V gene TRBV7-9 combines with J gene TRBJ2-1; TRBD1 might be the D (6 bases). Germline V gene sequence: CDR1 SEHNR, CDR2 FQNEAQ (reference sequence). V dropped 5 bases and J dropped 3 bases, with 11 bases sitting between them. The length of the CDR3 is 14 residues. CDR3 sequence: CASSKGGLYNEQFF. The CDR3 DNA reads as TGTGCCAGCAGCAAAGGGGGTCTCTACAATGAGCAGTTCTTC.

This chain connects TRBV10-1 to TRBJ2-3; D gene uncertain. Germline loops: CDR1 WNHNN, CDR2 SYGVQD (reference sequence). The CDR3 totals 14 residues. V lost 3 bases to trimming and J lost 4 bases, with 11 bases between them. Here the CDR3 reads CASSDEDDADTQYF. CDR3 nucleotides: TGCGCCAGCAGTGATGAGGATGACGCAGATACGCAGTATTTT.

The V call is TRBV2, the J call TRBJ2-2; D might be TRBD1 (6 bases). V was cut by 3 bases and J by 4 bases, with 9 bases left in between. The CDR3 is made up of 14 amino acids. Germline CDR1 SNHLY, CDR2 FYNNEI. The CDR3 loop is CASSDWGPTGELFF. The DNA for the CDR3 is TGTGCCAGCAGTGACTGGGGGCCCACCGGGGAGCTGTTTTTT.

V gene TRBV7-9 combines with J gene TRBJ1-6; weak D call: TRBD1 (6 bases). Germline CDR1 reads SEHNR; CDR2 reads FQNEAQ (reference sequence). V lost 5 bases to trimming and J lost 8 bases, with 16 bases between them. This CDR3 is built from 15 residues. DNA for the CDR3: TGTGCCAGCAGCGCCATACAGGGAATCTATTCACCCCTCCACTTT. Amino acid sequence: CASSAIQGIYSPLHF.

The chain employs TRBV19 and TRBJ2-6; possible D gene TRBD1, 6 bases. Deletions cut 6 bases from V and 0 bases from J, with 18 bases between. The CDR3 is made up of 18 amino acids. Germline V gene lookup returns CDR1 LNHDA and CDR2 SQIVND (reference sequence). The CDR3 is CASSPTGPTYSGANVLTF. DNA of the CDR3: TGTGCCAGTAGCCCGACAGGTCCTACATACTCTGGGGCCAACGTCCTGACTTTC.

This rearrangement joins TRBV27 to TRBJ2-5; D gene uncertain. The length of the CDR3 is 12 residues. Germline CDR1 is MNHEY and CDR2 is SMNVEV (reference sequence). Deletions cut 7 bases from V and 1 base from J, with 7 bases between. The CDR3 loop is CASILSQETQYF. The DNA of the CDR3 is TGTGCCAGCATCCTCTCCCAAGAGACCCAGTACTTC.

V is TRBV19 and J is TRBJ1-6; D is ambiguous. CDR3 length equals 16 residues. Trimming left V 5 bases short and J 3 bases short, with 14 bases between. The germline V gene has CDR1 LNHDA and CDR2 SQIVND (reference sequence). The CDR3 nucleotides read TGTGCCAGTAGTTGGACCCTCAGGAGCTATAATTCACCCCTCCACTTT. This encodes CASSWTLRSYNSPLHF.

The V gene is TRBV27, the J gene TRBJ2-7; TRBD1 aligns across 8 bases. Germline CDR1 MNHEY, CDR2 SMNVEV (reference sequence). The CDR3 length is 16 residues. V trimming: 6 bases; J trimming: 1 base; junction bases outside the gene matches: 11. CDR3 amino acids: CASRPLTGGGSYEQYF. CDR3 coding DNA: TGTGCCAGCAGGCCCCTTACAGGGGGTGGTTCCTACGAGCAGTACTTC.

For this clone: One end of the junction varies from germline; a read error may be responsible. V usage is TRBV4-3 and J usage is TRBJ2-1; TRBD2 matches at 9 bases. This CDR3 comprises 14 residues. The V gene's germline CDR1 is LGHNA and CDR2 YSLEER. CDR3 bases: TGCGCCAGCAGCCAAGATAATGGCGGGAGGGCCATGGTCTTC. It yields the protein CASSQDNGGRAMVF.

The chain carries TRBV5-4 and TRBJ2-2, with D perhaps matching TRBD1 or TRBD2 (5 bases each). Germline CDR1 is SGHNT and CDR2 is YYREEE (reference sequence). V lost 0 bases and J lost 8, with 11 bases in between. This CDR3 comprises 14 residues. The CDR3 DNA follows: TGTGCCAGCAGCTTGGAGGGGCCGGGAGGGGAGCTGTTTTTT. Translated, it gives CASSLEGPGGELFF.

On this clone itself: The sample holds other DNA sequences that translate to the same CDR3. The chain combines TRBV9 with TRBJ2-7; 7 bases line up with TRBD1. Germline CDR1 reads SGDLS; CDR2 reads YYNGEE. V trimming: 4 bases; J trimming: 3 bases; junction bases outside the gene matches: 4. CDR3 length: 13 amino acids. CDR3 nucleotides: TGTGCCAGCAGCTCCGCAGGGGGCTACGAGCAGTACTTC. Its protein product is CASSSAGGYEQYF.

As DNA, the CDR3 is TGCGCCAGCAGCCAGTTGCCCTTCGCCCAGAACTCCTACGAGCAGTACTTC. It yields the protein CASSQLPFAQNSYEQYF. This chain links TRBV4-1 with TRBJ2-7; no clear D gene. V was trimmed by 3 bases and J by 0 bases, leaving 18 bases between them. Germline V lookup: CDR1 MGHRA, CDR2 YSYEKL. The CDR3 consists of 17 residues.

The rearrangement links TRBV7-6 to TRBJ2-7; D may be TRBD2 (7 bases). The V gene lost 5 bases and the J gene lost 3 bases, with 14 bases spanning the gap. Germline values: CDR1 SGHVS, CDR2 FNYEAQ. This CDR3 is 14 amino acids long. The CDR3 nucleotides are TGTGCCAGCAGCCTCAGCGGGGACATCTACGAGCAGTACTTC. Its translation: CASSLSGDIYEQYF.

V and J are TRBV7-9 and TRBJ1-1, with D maybe TRBD1 (6 bases). Per the germline V gene, CDR1 is SEHNR and CDR2 is FQNEAQ (reference sequence). The germline V and J ends were trimmed by 6 bases and 1 base, with 12 bases remaining between them. CDR3 length equals 14 residues. CDR3 sequence (DNA): TGTGCCAGCAGAGCTCCGGACAGGAACACTGAAGCTTTCTTT. Residues: CASRAPDRNTEAFF.

The rearrangement uses TRBV7-9 and TRBJ1-5; D may be TRBD1 (5 bases). Trimming took off 2 bases at V and 0 bases at J, with 8 bases between the two ends. The CDR3 loop spans 15 amino acids. Germline V CDR1 and CDR2: SEHNR, FQNEAQ (reference sequence). The CDR3 DNA sequence: TGTGCCAGCAGCTTATCAGGGTATAGCAATCAGCCCCAGCATTTT. Translated: CASSLSGYSNQPQHF.

The rearrangement links TRBV4-1 to TRBJ2-3, with D perhaps matching TRBD1 (6 bases). The CDR3 is 17 residues long. V was pared by 1 base and J by 2 bases, with 16 bases between. Germline assignment: CDR1 MGHRA and CDR2 YSYEKL. CDR3: CASSQGPLGTTTDTQYF. DNA for the CDR3: TGCGCCAGCAGCCAAGGCCCACTGGGGACAACCACAGATACGCAGTATTTT.

The chain has TRBV30 and TRBJ2-7, with TRBD1 identical over 11 bases. CDR3 size: 14 residues. CDR1 is GTSNPN, CDR2 SVGIG, per germline (reference sequence). V dropped 5 bases and J dropped 4; count of bases not matched to a gene: 7. CDR3 nucleotide sequence: TGTGCCTGGGGGTCGTGGGACAGGGGGTACGAGCAGTACTTC. This sequence encodes CAWGSWDRGYEQYF.

As for this clone: The sample has other DNA sequences that encode this CDR3 too. The chain employs TRBV9 and TRBJ2-2; no reliable D call. The CDR3 is 12 residues long. Per the germline V gene, CDR1 is SGDLS and CDR2 is YYNGEE. Between the trimmed V and J ends, which lost 0 bases and 7 bases, there was a span of 4 bases. The CDR3 reads CASSVEIGELFF. CDR3 coding DNA: TGTGCCAGCAGCGTAGAAATCGGGGAGCTGTTTTTT.

The chain has TRBV9 and TRBJ2-3; the D is unclear. The CDR3 has 12 amino acids. Germline values: CDR1 SGDLS, CDR2 YYNGEE. V lost 4 bases and J lost 3, with 6 bases in between. The CDR3 spells CASSPITDTQYF. CDR3 sequence (DNA): TGTGCCAGCAGCCCGATAACAGATACGCAGTATTTT.

A note on this clone: Distinct nucleotide sequences in the sample also encode this CDR3. The rearrangement links TRBV30 to TRBJ1-1, with D possibly being TRBD1 (5 bases). The length of the CDR3 is 13 residues. In germline, CDR1 is GTSNPN, CDR2 SVGIG (reference sequence). Trimming removed 4 bases at V and 4 bases at J, with 13 bases between. CDR3 sequence reads: CAWNLGGSTEAFF. The CDR3 DNA is TGTGCCTGGAATCTCGGGGGGAGCACTGAAGCTTTCTTT.

J is TRBJ2-7 and V is TRBV15, with a weak D call TRBD2 (6 bases). The CDR3 extends over 15 amino acids. Trimming removed 5 bases from V and 2 bases from J, with 16 bases in between. The V gene's germline CDR1 is LNHNV and CDR2 YYDKDF (reference sequence). The CDR3 sequence is CATSGSGTPTYEQYF. The CDR3, as DNA: TGTGCCACCAGCGGATCCGGGACTCCGACCTACGAGCAGTACTTC.

The CDR3: CASSPTGSETQYF. CDR3 DNA sequence: TGTGCCAGCAGCCCCACGGGTTCAGAGACCCAGTACTTC. The chain recombines TRBV5-6 with TRBJ2-5; D not resolved. The CDR3 length is 13 residues. Trimming cost V 4 bases and J 4 bases, with 11 bases left between them. Germline CDR1 reads SGHDT; CDR2 reads YYEEEE.

This chain joins TRBV2 and TRBJ2-1; 12 bases fit TRBD2. The germline V gene has CDR1 SNHLY and CDR2 FYNNEI. With 6 bases clipped from V and 5 bases from J, the junction kept 5 bases outside the gene matches. The length of the CDR3 is 15 residues. The CDR3 protein is CASRPGLAGNNEQFF. CDR3 in DNA: TGTGCCAGCAGGCCTGGACTAGCGGGAAACAATGAGCAGTTCTTC.

This clone was observed once. The chain recombines TRBV13 with TRBJ2-1; D unresolved. The CDR3 extends over 13 amino acids. Trimming removed 0 bases at V and 9 bases at J, with 9 bases between. Germline values: CDR1 PRHDT, CDR2 FYEKMQ (reference sequence). CDR3 DNA: TGTGCCAGCAGCTTAGGGCCGCCGGGTGAGCAGTTCTTC. Translation: CASSLGPPGEQFF.

The V call is TRBV4-1, the J call TRBJ1-1; D unclear. Trimming cost V 6 bases and J 1 base, with 12 bases left between them. Germline V CDR1 and CDR2: MGHRA, YSYEKL. The CDR3 spans 14 residues. CDR3 bases: TGCGCCAGCAGTCTAATCCGGGAGAACACTGAAGCTTTCTTT. As protein: CASSLIRENTEAFF.